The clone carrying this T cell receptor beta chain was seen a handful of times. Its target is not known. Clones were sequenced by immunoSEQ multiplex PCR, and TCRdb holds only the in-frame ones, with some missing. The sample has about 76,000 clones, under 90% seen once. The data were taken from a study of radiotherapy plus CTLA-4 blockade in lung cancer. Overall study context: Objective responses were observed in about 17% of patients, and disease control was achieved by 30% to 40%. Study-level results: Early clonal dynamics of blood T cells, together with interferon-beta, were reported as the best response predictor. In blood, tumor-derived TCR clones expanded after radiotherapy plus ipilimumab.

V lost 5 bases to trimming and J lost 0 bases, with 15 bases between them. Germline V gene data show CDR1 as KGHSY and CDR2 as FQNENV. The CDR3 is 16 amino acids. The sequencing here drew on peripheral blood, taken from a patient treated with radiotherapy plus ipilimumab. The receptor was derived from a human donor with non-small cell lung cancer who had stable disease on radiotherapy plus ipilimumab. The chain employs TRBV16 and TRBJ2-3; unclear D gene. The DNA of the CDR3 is TGTGCCAGCAGCATGCAAGGCACCTCTAGCACAGATACGCAGTATTTT. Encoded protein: CASSMQGTSSTDTQYF.